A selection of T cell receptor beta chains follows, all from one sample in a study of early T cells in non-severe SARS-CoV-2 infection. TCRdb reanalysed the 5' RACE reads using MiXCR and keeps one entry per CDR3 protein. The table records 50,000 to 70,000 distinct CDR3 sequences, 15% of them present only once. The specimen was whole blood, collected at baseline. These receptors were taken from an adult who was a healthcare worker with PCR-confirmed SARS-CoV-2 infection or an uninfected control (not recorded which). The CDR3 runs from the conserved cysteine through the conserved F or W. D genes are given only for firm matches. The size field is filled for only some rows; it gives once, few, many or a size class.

CDR3aa: CASSLYNQETQYF; CDR3nt: TGTGCCAGCAGCTTATACAACCAAGAGACCCAGTACTTC; abundance: -; v_gene: TRBV13; j_gene: TRBJ2-5; d_gene: -
CDR3aa: CASSPSTVSTDTQYF; CDR3nt: TGTGCCAGCTCACCGTCGACGGTTAGCACAGATACGCAGTATTTT; abundance: -; v_gene: TRBV18; j_gene: TRBJ2-3; d_gene: -
CDR3aa: CSASPGLASTDTQYF; CDR3nt: TGCAGTGCTAGCCCGGGACTAGCCTCCACAGATACGCAGTATTTT; abundance: few; v_gene: TRBV20-1; j_gene: TRBJ2-3; d_gene: TRBD2
CDR3aa: CASSSGGTGANEKLFF; CDR3nt: TGCGCCAGCAGCTCTGGAGGGACAGGGGCAAATGAAAAACTGTTTTTT; abundance: -; v_gene: TRBV5-1; j_gene: TRBJ1-4; d_gene: TRBD1
CDR3aa: CASSLGRSSGNTIYF; CDR3nt: TGTGCCAGCAGTTTGGGACGTAGCTCTGGAAACACCATATATTTT; abundance: -; v_gene: TRBV12-3/TRBV12-4; j_gene: TRBJ1-3; d_gene: -
CDR3aa: CASGPDRDSHYGYTF; CDR3nt: TGTGCTAGTGGCCCCGACAGGGACAGCCACTATGGCTACACCTTC; abundance: -; v_gene: TRBV12-5; j_gene: TRBJ1-2; d_gene: TRBD1
CDR3aa: CASSEDRGHNEQFF; CDR3nt: TGTGCCAGCAGTGAAGACAGGGGGCACAATGAGCAGTTCTTC; abundance: -; v_gene: TRBV2; j_gene: TRBJ2-1; d_gene: TRBD1
CDR3aa: CVSGQGGGYEQYF; CDR3nt: TGTGTCAGCGGCCAAGGGGGCGGATACGAGCAGTACTTC; abundance: -; v_gene: TRBV7-2; j_gene: TRBJ2-7; d_gene: TRBD1
CDR3aa: CASRVRDRMNTEAFF; CDR3nt: TGCGCCAGCAGGGTCAGGGACCGTATGAACACTGAAGCTTTCTTT; abundance: few; v_gene: TRBV5-1; j_gene: TRBJ1-1; d_gene: -
CDR3aa: CASSLGQVNEQYF; CDR3nt: TGTGCCAGCAGCTTAGGACAGGTCAACGAGCAGTACTTC; abundance: few; v_gene: TRBV7-2; j_gene: TRBJ2-7; d_gene: -
CDR3aa: CATSKFLRGETQYF; CDR3nt: TGTGCCACCAGCAAGTTCCTGCGGGGGGAGACCCAGTACTTC; abundance: many; v_gene: TRBV15; j_gene: TRBJ2-5; d_gene: TRBD2
CDR3aa: CASSLLGSSYEQYF; CDR3nt: TGTGCCAGCAGCTTATTGGGTAGCTCCTACGAGCAGTACTTC; abundance: -; v_gene: TRBV7-9; j_gene: TRBJ2-7; d_gene: -
CDR3aa: CSARPVTAGGGEQYF; CDR3nt: TGCAGTGCTAGGCCCGTAACGGCGGGAGGGGGCGAGCAGTACTTC; abundance: -; v_gene: TRBV20-1; j_gene: TRBJ2-7; d_gene: TRBD2
CDR3aa: CASSQDPPLTGSSYEQYF; CDR3nt: TGTGCCAGCAGCCAAGATCCACCTTTGACAGGGAGCTCCTACGAGCAGTACTTC; abundance: -; v_gene: TRBV3-1; j_gene: TRBJ2-7; d_gene: TRBD1
CDR3aa: CASSEDGKETQYF; CDR3nt: TGTGCCAGCAGTGAGGACGGGAAAGAGACCCAGTACTTC; abundance: many; v_gene: TRBV2; j_gene: TRBJ2-5; d_gene: -
CDR3aa: CASSREGLAGSSNTQYF; CDR3nt: TGTGCCAGCAGCCGGGAGGGACTAGCGGGATCGTCGAATACGCAGTATTTT; abundance: few; v_gene: TRBV3-1; j_gene: TRBJ2-3; d_gene: TRBD2
CDR3aa: CASRPTGGTDTQYF; CDR3nt: TGTGCCAGCAGACCGACAGGGGGCACAGATACGCAGTATTTT; abundance: many; v_gene: TRBV5-6; j_gene: TRBJ2-3; d_gene: TRBD1
CDR3aa: CAIGQVNSGNTIYF; CDR3nt: TGTGCCATCGGACAGGTCAACTCTGGAAACACCATATATTTT; abundance: many; v_gene: TRBV7-9; j_gene: TRBJ1-3; d_gene: TRBD1
CDR3aa: CASSYSTRLAKEQYF; CDR3nt: TGTGCCAGCAGTTACTCAACTCGGCTCGCGAAGGAGCAGTACTTC; abundance: many; v_gene: TRBV6-5; j_gene: TRBJ2-7; d_gene: -
CDR3aa: CASSSPGRDWGNQPQHF; CDR3nt: TGTGCCAGTAGTAGCCCGGGGAGAGACTGGGGCAATCAGCCCCAGCATTTT; abundance: -; v_gene: TRBV19; j_gene: TRBJ1-5; d_gene: -
CDR3aa: CASSSPGARTGELFF; CDR3nt: TGCGCCAGCAGCTCTCCGGGGGCGCGCACCGGGGAGCTGTTTTTT; abundance: few; v_gene: TRBV5-1; j_gene: TRBJ2-2; d_gene: -
CDR3aa: CSARHGTGEKLFF; CDR3nt: TGCAGTGCCAGACACGGCACGGGGGAAAAACTGTTTTTT; abundance: -; v_gene: TRBV20-1; j_gene: TRBJ1-4; d_gene: -
CDR3aa: CSVEGLALQTQYF; CDR3nt: TGCAGCGTTGAAGGACTAGCCCTCCAGACCCAGTACTTC; abundance: large; v_gene: TRBV29-1; j_gene: TRBJ2-5; d_gene: TRBD2
CDR3aa: CASSPPGTGVLYEQYF; CDR3nt: TGTGCCAGCTCACCACCGGGGACAGGGGTACTCTACGAGCAGTACTTC; abundance: many; v_gene: TRBV18; j_gene: TRBJ2-7; d_gene: TRBD1
CDR3aa: CATSPGRSSGRAETQYF; CDR3nt: TGTGCCACCAGTCCAGGGCGGTCCAGCGGGAGGGCAGAGACCCAGTACTTC; abundance: -; v_gene: TRBV24-1; j_gene: TRBJ2-5; d_gene: TRBD2
CDR3aa: CASSGDSVYTQYF; CDR3nt: TGTGCCAGCAGTGGGGACAGTGTTTATACGCAGTATTTT; abundance: -; v_gene: TRBV28; j_gene: TRBJ2-3; d_gene: TRBD1
CDR3aa: CSASWRDSNQPQHF; CDR3nt: TGCAGTGCTAGTTGGAGGGATAGCAATCAGCCCCAGCATTTT; abundance: many; v_gene: TRBV20-1; j_gene: TRBJ1-5; d_gene: -
CDR3aa: CASSLDGLAVETQYF; CDR3nt: TGTGCCAGCAGCTTAGATGGACTAGCTGTGGAGACCCAGTACTTC; abundance: many; v_gene: TRBV7-9; j_gene: TRBJ2-5; d_gene: TRBD2
CDR3aa: CASSLVSTTSGLLSSYNEQFF; CDR3nt: TGTGCCAGCAGCTTAGTTTCAACGACTAGCGGGCTTCTGAGCTCCTACAATGAGCAGTTCTTC; abundance: -; v_gene: TRBV11-2; j_gene: TRBJ2-1; d_gene: TRBD2
CDR3aa: CASSRTLNPDTNTQYF; CDR3nt: TGTGCCAGCAGCCGTACTCTCAACCCGGACACGAATACGCAGTATTTT; abundance: -; v_gene: TRBV6-5; j_gene: TRBJ2-3; d_gene: -
CDR3aa: CASSVGRGPYNEQFF; CDR3nt: TGTGCCAGCAGCGTAGGCCGCGGGCCCTACAATGAGCAGTTCTTC; abundance: many; v_gene: TRBV9; j_gene: TRBJ2-1; d_gene: -
CDR3aa: CASSMGLAGGRRAQYF; CDR3nt: TGTGCCAGCAGTATGGGACTAGCGGGGGGCCGGCGTGCGCAGTATTTT; abundance: few; v_gene: TRBV6-5; j_gene: TRBJ2-3; d_gene: TRBD2
CDR3aa: CASTQAEGTDTQYF; CDR3nt: TGTGCCAGCACACAGGCAGAGGGCACAGATACGCAGTATTTT; abundance: few; v_gene: TRBV6-5; j_gene: TRBJ2-3; d_gene: -
CDR3aa: CASRTTGDSGANVLTF; CDR3nt: TGTGCCAGCAGAACCACTGGGGACTCTGGGGCCAACGTCCTGACTTTC; abundance: many; v_gene: TRBV12-3/TRBV12-4; j_gene: TRBJ2-6; d_gene: -
CDR3aa: CASSPTGPYEAFF; CDR3nt: TGTGCCAGCAGCCCTACCGGGCCCTATGAAGCTTTCTTT; abundance: few; v_gene: TRBV7-9; j_gene: TRBJ1-1; d_gene: -
CDR3aa: CAITPGTVGNTIYF; CDR3nt: TGTGCCATCACTCCCGGGACGGTAGGAAACACCATATATTTT; abundance: few; v_gene: TRBV10-3; j_gene: TRBJ1-3; d_gene: -
CDR3aa: CASSSSLAGERRDKNIQYF; CDR3nt: TGTGCCAGCAGCTCCTCACTAGCGGGAGAGAGAAGGGACAAAAACATTCAGTACTTC; abundance: -; v_gene: TRBV7-8; j_gene: TRBJ2-4; d_gene: TRBD2
CDR3aa: CASSQGQRPDTQYF; CDR3nt: TGTGCCAGCTCACAGGGACAGCGCCCCGATACGCAGTATTTT; abundance: -; v_gene: TRBV18; j_gene: TRBJ2-3; d_gene: TRBD1
CDR3aa: CAISGRSQRGEETQYF; CDR3nt: TGTGCCATCAGTGGACGTTCACAGCGGGGGGAAGAGACCCAGTACTTC; abundance: -; v_gene: TRBV10-3; j_gene: TRBJ2-5; d_gene: TRBD2
CDR3aa: CASISRTLRGYGYTF; CDR3nt: TGTGCCAGCATCAGCCGGACTCTTCGGGGCTATGGCTACACCTTC; abundance: -; v_gene: TRBV28; j_gene: TRBJ1-2; d_gene: -
CDR3aa: CASSSNRVHEQFF; CDR3nt: TGCGCCAGCAGCTCGAACAGGGTCCATGAGCAGTTCTTC; abundance: -; v_gene: TRBV5-1; j_gene: TRBJ2-1; d_gene: -
CDR3aa: CASSLDPSQETQYF; CDR3nt: TGTGCCAGCAGCTTAGATCCATCCCAAGAGACCCAGTACTTC; abundance: few; v_gene: TRBV7-6; j_gene: TRBJ2-5; d_gene: -
CDR3aa: CASSLRQGILFTDTQYF; CDR3nt: TGTGCCAGCAGTTTAAGACAGGGGATCCTATTTACAGATACGCAGTATTTT; abundance: -; v_gene: TRBV12-3/TRBV12-4; j_gene: TRBJ2-3; d_gene: TRBD1
CDR3aa: CASSQEGAGVYEQYF; CDR3nt: TGCGCCAGCAGCCAAGAAGGAGCAGGGGTCTACGAGCAGTACTTC; abundance: -; v_gene: TRBV4-1; j_gene: TRBJ2-7; d_gene: -
CDR3aa: CASSRGTGDSYEQYF; CDR3nt: TGTGCCAGCAGTCGAGGGACAGGGGACTCCTACGAGCAGTACTTC; abundance: -; v_gene: TRBV6-5; j_gene: TRBJ2-7; d_gene: TRBD1
CDR3aa: CASSENARGGYTF; CDR3nt: TGCGCCAGCAGTGAAAACGCCAGGGGTGGCTACACCTTC; abundance: -; v_gene: TRBV10-2; j_gene: TRBJ1-2; d_gene: -
CDR3aa: CATAFFASGELFF; CDR3nt: TGTGCCACCGCTTTCTTTGCGTCCGGGGAGCTGTTTTTT; abundance: -; v_gene: TRBV27; j_gene: TRBJ2-2; d_gene: -
CDR3aa: CASSIGAASDTQYF; CDR3nt: TGTGCCAGTAGTATAGGTGCGGCCTCAGATACGCAGTATTTT; abundance: many; v_gene: TRBV19; j_gene: TRBJ2-3; d_gene: -
CDR3aa: CASSEGRDRPEGYGYTF; CDR3nt: TGTGCCAGTAGTGAAGGCCGGGACAGGCCGGAAGGCTATGGCTACACCTTC; abundance: -; v_gene: TRBV19; j_gene: TRBJ1-2; d_gene: TRBD1
CDR3aa: CASSQETRGTEAFF; CDR3nt: TGCGCCAGCAGCCAAGAAACCCGAGGGACTGAAGCTTTCTTT; abundance: -; v_gene: TRBV4-1; j_gene: TRBJ1-1; d_gene: -
CDR3aa: CASSYGQAYEQYF; CDR3nt: TGCGCCAGCAGCTATGGACAGGCCTACGAGCAGTACTTC; abundance: few; v_gene: TRBV4-1; j_gene: TRBJ2-7; d_gene: TRBD1
CDR3aa: CASGLVQGRTGELFF; CDR3nt: TGTGCTAGTGGTTTGGTACAGGGGAGGACCGGGGAGCTGTTTTTT; abundance: -; v_gene: TRBV12-5; j_gene: TRBJ2-2; d_gene: -
CDR3aa: CASSRGQGENIQYF; CDR3nt: TGTGCCAGCAGCCGGGGCCAGGGTGAAAACATTCAGTACTTC; abundance: few; v_gene: TRBV7-3; j_gene: TRBJ2-4; d_gene: -
CDR3aa: CASSLRVGSTDTQYF; CDR3nt: TGTGCCAGCAGCTTAAGGGTGGGAAGCACAGATACGCAGTATTTT; abundance: few; v_gene: TRBV7-3; j_gene: TRBJ2-3; d_gene: -
CDR3aa: CASSQDYGQIITEAFF; CDR3nt: TGTGCCAGCAGCCAAGATTACGGACAAATCATCACTGAAGCTTTCTTT; abundance: many; v_gene: TRBV4-2; j_gene: TRBJ1-1; d_gene: -
CDR3aa: CSVPDGERDYGYTF; CDR3nt: TGCAGCGTTCCTGACGGCGAGAGGGACTATGGCTACACCTTC; abundance: few; v_gene: TRBV29-1; j_gene: TRBJ1-2; d_gene: -
CDR3aa: CASSLNPWEQYF; CDR3nt: TGTGCCAGCAGCTTAAACCCCTGGGAGCAGTACTTC; abundance: few; v_gene: TRBV7-8; j_gene: TRBJ2-7; d_gene: -